Following are 24 T cell receptor beta chains from one sample sequenced in a study of blood T cell repertoires in COVID-19. Clones were read by immunoSEQ multiplex PCR, and TCRdb kept only the in-frame ones, dropping some. There are a few hundred thousand clones in the sample; approximately 84% occur only once, and approximately 3.6% lies in the top ten. The sequenced material came from PBMCs or T cells enriched from blood (not recorded which). The source is a man in his fifties who had recovered from COVID-19.

The V call is TRBV24-1, the J call TRBJ1-2; D gene uncertain. This CDR3 spans 14 amino acids. Trimming removed 0 bases at V and 0 bases at J, with 4 bases between. CDR1 and CDR2 from the germline V gene are KGHDR and SFDVKD. Here the CDR3 reads CATSDLVTNYGYTF. The CDR3 bases are TGTGCCACCAGTGATTTGGTCACTAACTATGGCTACACCTTC.

This chain links TRBV7-2 with TRBJ2-3, with D perhaps matching TRBD1 (6 bases). V dropped 1 base and J dropped 3 bases, with 14 bases sitting between them. Germline V gives CDR1 SGHTA, CDR2 FQGNSA. This CDR3 is built from 16 residues. The CDR3 here is CASSLVPRGPTDTQYF. CDR3 DNA sequence: TGTGCCAGCAGCTTAGTCCCCAGGGGCCCGACAGATACGCAGTATTTT.

A single count supports this clone. One junction end disagrees with the germline gene, perhaps due to a read error. The chain carries TRBV5-1 and TRBJ1-4, with 8 positions matching TRBD1. The V gene's germline CDR1 is SGHRS and CDR2 YFSETQ. The CDR3 covers 13 residues. The CDR3 spells CASSRSVRDRPHF. CDR3 nucleotide sequence: TGCGCCAGCAGCAGATCGGTCCGGGACAGGCCCCATTTT.

The chain is built from TRBV2 and TRBJ2-4; TRBD1 might be the D (5 bases). In germline, CDR1 is SNHLY, CDR2 FYNNEI. The CDR3 has 15 residues. Trimming left V 0 bases short and J 8 bases short, with 14 bases between. CDR3 in DNA: TGTGCCAGCAGTGAAGCGAGGACAAGCGCGGACATTCAGTACTTC. Translation: CASSEARTSADIQYF.

The chain links TRBV28 to TRBJ2-1; 13 bases are shared with TRBD2. Trimming removed 5 bases from V and 9 bases from J; junction bases left unmatched: 7. Germline V gene data show CDR1 as MDHEN and CDR2 as SYDVKM. CDR3 length: 15 residues. The CDR3 here is CASSLGLAGVGEQFF. DNA for the CDR3: TGTGCCAGCAGTCTCGGACTAGCGGGAGTTGGTGAGCAGTTCTTC.

As regards this clone: An end of the junction differs from the germline gene, which may be a read error. This chain uses TRBV7-7 with TRBJ2-3; D gene ambiguous. Germline values: CDR1 SSHAT, CDR2 FNYEAQ (reference sequence). There are 15 residues in the CDR3. CDR3 loop: CASSLNPGSTDTQYF. The CDR3 DNA is TGTGCTAGCAGCTTAAACCCGGGTAGCACAGATACGCAGTATTTT.

J is TRBJ2-2 and V is TRBV6-5; possibly TRBD1 for D (6 bases). Trimming pared 7 bases from V and 4 bases from J, leaving 13 bases between. The CDR3 is 14 amino acids. Germline V gene sequence: CDR1 MNHEY, CDR2 SVGAGI. DNA for the CDR3: TGTGCCAGCACCTCCTACAGGGTCACCGGGGAGCTGTTTTTT. Amino acid sequence: CASTSYRVTGELFF.

The chain recombines TRBV27 with TRBJ1-6, with D maybe TRBD1 (6 bases). Germline lookup yields CDR1 MNHEY and CDR2 SMNVEV (reference sequence). V was clipped by 5 bases and J by 7 bases, with 15 bases between them. The CDR3 extends over 15 amino acids. CDR3 region: CASSSTGFGNSPLHF. The DNA of the CDR3 is TGTGCCAGCAGTAGCACAGGGTTTGGGAATTCACCCCTCCACTTT.

The chain joins TRBV5-3 to TRBJ2-7; 10 bases align to TRBD1. TRBV5-3 qualifies as an ORF whose function is uncertain. CDR3 size: 14 residues. Losses at the gene ends were 4 bases for V and 6 bases for J; bases not matched to a gene: 7. CDR3 bases: TGTGCCAGAAGCGCTGGGACAGGGGTTCCCGAGCAGTACTTC. Protein product: CARSAGTGVPEQYF.

This chain uses TRBV5-1 with TRBJ2-5; 10 nucleotides agree with TRBD1. Germline CDR1 and CDR2: SGHRS and YFSETQ. The V gene end was trimmed by 1 base and the J gene end by 1 base; junction bases not matched to a gene: 1. This CDR3 comprises 15 residues. The CDR3 region is CASSLRTGGQETQYF. The CDR3 DNA reads as TGCGCCAGCAGCTTGAGGACAGGGGGCCAAGAGACCCAGTACTTC.

This chain joins TRBV30 and TRBJ1-6, with D perhaps TRBD1 (6 bases). CDR3 size: 15 residues. The V gene lost 4 bases and the J gene lost 5 bases, with 15 bases spanning the gap. Germline CDR1 GTSNPN, CDR2 SVGIG (reference sequence). This CDR3 reads CAWNIQGGNNSPLHF. The CDR3 DNA follows: TGTGCCTGGAATATACAGGGAGGGAATAATTCACCCCTCCACTTT.

The CDR3 DNA is TGTGCCAGCACTGGGGGAGGGTACACCGGGGAGCTGTTTTTT. Encoded protein: CASTGGGYTGELFF. The V call is TRBV27, the J call TRBJ2-2; TRBD2 matches 7 bases. Germline loops: CDR1 MNHEY, CDR2 SMNVEV (reference sequence). This CDR3 region has 14 residues. After removal of 7 bases from V and 3 bases from J, the junction contained 5 bases not matched to a gene.

The V call is TRBV28, the J call TRBJ2-2; 9 nucleotides agree with TRBD1. V was pared by 7 bases and J by 5 bases, with 14 bases of the junction left unmatched. This CDR3 spans 17 amino acids. Germline V lookup: CDR1 MDHEN, CDR2 SYDVKM. The CDR3, as DNA: TGTGCCAGCACCATCCAAGGGGGACAGGGTAGAACCGGGGAGCTGTTTTTT. The encoded protein is CASTIQGGQGRTGELFF.

The J gene is TRBJ2-1, the V gene TRBV7-9, with 14 nucleotides matching TRBD2. The CDR3 contains 15 residues. Looked up from germline, CDR1 is SEHNR and CDR2 is FQNEAQ (reference sequence). J lost 9 bases, V lost 5 bases, and 6 bases had no gene match. DNA of the CDR3: TGTGCCAGCAGCCGCCAGGGACTAGCGGGGGCTGAGCAGTTCTTC. Amino acids: CASSRQGLAGAEQFF.

The chain uses TRBV30 and TRBJ1-1, with unresolved D. The germline V and J ends were trimmed by 4 bases and 5 bases, with 17 bases remaining between them. The germline CDR1 and CDR2 sequences are GTSNPN and SVGIG (reference sequence). The CDR3 has 14 amino acids. The CDR3 region is CAWNRGLEQTEAFF. In DNA form, the CDR3 reads TGTGCCTGGAACCGGGGTTTGGAACAGACTGAAGCTTTCTTT.

The chain couples TRBV24-1 to TRBJ2-1, with TRBD2 matching 12 bases. The CDR3 is 17 amino acids. The junction had 10 bases not matched to a gene; V was cut back by 4 bases and J by 7 bases. The germline gives CDR1 KGHDR, CDR2 SFDVKD. The CDR3 sequence: CATSDTLAGGPRNEQFF. CDR3 nucleotides: TGTGCCACCAGTGACACCCTAGCGGGAGGGCCAAGGAATGAGCAGTTCTTC.

This clone has a single count. The rearrangement uses TRBV6-5 and TRBJ1-3, with D unclear. The V gene lost 3 bases and the J gene lost 0 bases, with 9 bases spanning the gap. The CDR3 has 15 residues. CDR1 and CDR2 from the germline V gene are MNHEY and SVGAGI. The CDR3 sequence is CASSYDGSSGNTIYF. DNA for the CDR3: TGTGCCAGCAGTTATGACGGGAGCTCTGGAAACACCATATATTTT.

The DNA for the CDR3 is TGTGCCTGGAGCCGCTTAACCGACAGGGGTGGCTACACCTTC. Protein product: CAWSRLTDRGGYTF. The chain employs TRBV30 and TRBJ1-2; TRBD1 matches 8 bases. After removal of 3 bases from V and 7 bases from J, the junction contained 10 bases not matched to a gene. This CDR3 is built from 14 residues. CDR1 and CDR2 (germline): GTSNPN, SVGIG (reference sequence).

The chain joins TRBV27 to TRBJ1-2; a possible D gene is TRBD1 (5 bases). CDR1 and CDR2 from the germline V gene are MNHEY and SMNVEV (reference sequence). This CDR3 has 14 amino acids. Trimming removed 5 bases at V and 6 bases at J, with 16 bases between. CDR3 in amino acids: CASSPRRGVNGYTF. Written as DNA, the CDR3 is TGTGCCAGCAGTCCCCGTCGGGGGGTAAATGGCTACACCTTC.

This clone has only a few counts. CDR3 bases: TGCGCCAGCAGCTTGGGGCAGGGTACAACCGGGGAGCTGTTTTTT. Protein product: CASSLGQGTTGELFF. The chain links TRBV5-1 to TRBJ2-2; tentative D call: TRBD1 (5 bases). Germline V gene sequence: CDR1 SGHRS, CDR2 YFSETQ. The V and J ends lost 0 bases and 5 bases respectively, with 11 bases between them. There are 15 residues in the CDR3.

This chain's CDR3 is CASSQGETYNSPLHF. In DNA form, the CDR3 reads TGTGCCAGCTCCCAGGGGGAAACCTATAATTCACCCCTCCACTTT. The rearrangement joins TRBV27 to TRBJ1-6; 7 positions match TRBD1. J lost 2 bases, V lost 8 bases, and 6 bases had no gene match. This CDR3 is 15 amino acids long. Germline CDR1 MNHEY, CDR2 SMNVEV (reference sequence).

The chain recombines TRBV28 with TRBJ2-3; the match to TRBD2 covers 14 bases. The germline CDR1 and CDR2 sequences are MDHEN and SYDVKM. There are 19 residues in the CDR3. J was trimmed by 4 bases and V by 2 bases; bases with no gene match: 11. Here the CDR3 reads CASSLIFGTSGSRPDTQYF. The DNA for the CDR3 is TGTGCCAGCAGTTTAATTTTCGGGACTAGCGGGAGTCGACCAGATACGCAGTATTTT.

The genes are TRBV3-1 (or the pseudogene TRBV3-2) and TRBJ2-1; TRBD2 is a possible D gene (5 bases). Germline assignment: CDR1 LGHDT and CDR2 YNNKEL (reference sequence). The germline V and J ends were trimmed by 6 bases and 2 bases, with 17 bases remaining between them. The CDR3 is 16 residues long. Here the CDR3 DNA reads TGTGCCAGCAGGTTGAGCGGACTTCAGCCCTACAATGAGCAGTTCTTC. This translates into CASRLSGLQPYNEQFF.

This clone was seen a few times. The chain joins TRBV7-2 to TRBJ2-1; TRBD1 aligns across 10 bases. The junction had 13 bases not matched to a gene; V was cut back by 1 base and J by 16 bases. From germline, CDR1 is SGHTA and CDR2 FQGNSA. The CDR3 spans 15 residues. CDR3 protein: CASSLVQMGQGPYFF. CDR3 DNA: TGTGCCAGCAGCTTAGTACAGATGGGACAGGGGCCCTATTTCTTC. The full variable domain, its missing parts supplied by reference TRBV7-2 and TRBJ2-1, is GAGVSQSPSNKVTEKGKDVELRCDPISGHTALYWYRQSLGQGLEFLIYFQGNSAPDKSGLPSDRFSAERTGGSVSTLTIQRTQQEDSAVYLCASSLVQMGQGPYFFGPGTRLTVL.